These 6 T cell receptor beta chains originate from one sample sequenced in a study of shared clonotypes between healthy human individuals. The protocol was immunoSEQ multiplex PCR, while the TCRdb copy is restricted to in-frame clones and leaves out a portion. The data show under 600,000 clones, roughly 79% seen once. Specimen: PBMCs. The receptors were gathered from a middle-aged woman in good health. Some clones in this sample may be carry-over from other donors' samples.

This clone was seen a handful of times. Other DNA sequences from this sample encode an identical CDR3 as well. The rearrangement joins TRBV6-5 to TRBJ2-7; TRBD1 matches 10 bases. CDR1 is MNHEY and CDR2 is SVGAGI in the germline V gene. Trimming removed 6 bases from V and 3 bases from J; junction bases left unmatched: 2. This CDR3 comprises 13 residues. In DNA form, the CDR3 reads TGTGCCAGCAGGGGACAGGGGCGCTACGAGCAGTACTTC. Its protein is CASRGQGRYEQYF.

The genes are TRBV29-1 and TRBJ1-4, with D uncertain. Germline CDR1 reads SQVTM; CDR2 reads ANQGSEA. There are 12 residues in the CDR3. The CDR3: CSVGPINEKLFF. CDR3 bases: TGCAGTGTAGGTCCCATAAATGAAAAACTGTTTTTT.

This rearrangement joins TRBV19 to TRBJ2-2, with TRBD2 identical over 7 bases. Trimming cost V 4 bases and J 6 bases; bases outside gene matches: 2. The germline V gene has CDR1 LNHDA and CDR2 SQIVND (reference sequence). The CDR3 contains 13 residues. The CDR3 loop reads CASSNLAAGELFF. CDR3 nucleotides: TGTGCCAGTAGTAATCTAGCGGCCGGGGAGCTGTTTTTT. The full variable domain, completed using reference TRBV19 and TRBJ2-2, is DGGITQSPKYLFRKEGQNVTLSCEQNLNHDAMYWYRQDPGQGLRLIYYSQIVNDFQKGDIAEGYSVSREKKESFPLTVTSAQKNPTAFYLCASSNLAAGELFFGEGSRLTVL.

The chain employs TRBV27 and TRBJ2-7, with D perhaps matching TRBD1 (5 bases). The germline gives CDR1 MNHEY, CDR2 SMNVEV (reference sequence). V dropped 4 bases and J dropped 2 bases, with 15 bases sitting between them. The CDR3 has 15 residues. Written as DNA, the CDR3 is TGTGCCAGCAGTTCCCTGGGGCTAGTCGCCTACGAGCAGTACTTC. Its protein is CASSSLGLVAYEQYF.

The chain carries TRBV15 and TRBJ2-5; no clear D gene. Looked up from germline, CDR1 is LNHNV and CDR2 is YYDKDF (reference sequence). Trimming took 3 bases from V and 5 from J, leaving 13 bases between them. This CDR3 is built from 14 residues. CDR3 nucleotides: TGTGCCACCAGCAGTCAAACAGAGACGGAGACCCAGTACTTC. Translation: CATSSQTETETQYF.

Here the CDR3 reads CASSAMNTEAFF. CDR3 DNA: TGTGCCAGTAGTGCTATGAACACTGAAGCTTTCTTT. The rearrangement uses TRBV19 and TRBJ1-1; no clear D gene. V dropped 5 bases and J dropped 0 bases, with 4 bases sitting between them. This CDR3 spans 12 amino acids. Germline CDR1 and CDR2: LNHDA and SQIVND (reference sequence).